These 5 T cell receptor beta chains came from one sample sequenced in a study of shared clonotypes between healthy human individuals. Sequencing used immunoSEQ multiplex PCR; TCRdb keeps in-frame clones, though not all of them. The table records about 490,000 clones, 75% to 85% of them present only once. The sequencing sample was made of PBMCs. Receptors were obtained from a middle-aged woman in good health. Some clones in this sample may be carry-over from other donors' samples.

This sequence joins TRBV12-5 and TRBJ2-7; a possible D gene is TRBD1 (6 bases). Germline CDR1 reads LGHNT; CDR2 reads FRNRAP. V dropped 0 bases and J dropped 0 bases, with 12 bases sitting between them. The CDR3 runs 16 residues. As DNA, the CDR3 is TGTGCTAGTGGTTTGGTACAGGGCTGCCGCTCCTACGAGCAGTACTTC. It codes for CASGLVQGCRSYEQYF. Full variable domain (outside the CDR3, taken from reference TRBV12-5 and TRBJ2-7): DARVTQTPRHKVTEMGQEVTMRCQPILGHNTVFWYRQTMMQGLELLAYFRNRAPLDDSGMPKDRFSAEMPDATLATLKIQPSEPRDSAVYFCASGLVQGCRSYEQYFGPGTRLTVT.

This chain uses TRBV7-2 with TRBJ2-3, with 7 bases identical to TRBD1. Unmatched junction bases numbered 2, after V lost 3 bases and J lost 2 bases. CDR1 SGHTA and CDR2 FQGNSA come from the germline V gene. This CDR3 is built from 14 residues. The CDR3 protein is CASSLTGPTDTQYF. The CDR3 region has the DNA TGTGCCAGCAGCTTGACAGGGCCCACAGATACGCAGTATTTT.

The CDR3 loop is CASSSSGSPYNEQFF. CDR3 DNA: TGCGCCAGCAGCTCTAGCGGGAGCCCATACAATGAGCAGTTCTTC. The chain employs TRBV5-1 and TRBJ2-1, with 10 positions matching TRBD2. Germline V gene data show CDR1 as SGHRS and CDR2 as YFSETQ. CDR3 length equals 15 residues. V was clipped by 3 bases and J by 4 bases; unmatched bases: 4.

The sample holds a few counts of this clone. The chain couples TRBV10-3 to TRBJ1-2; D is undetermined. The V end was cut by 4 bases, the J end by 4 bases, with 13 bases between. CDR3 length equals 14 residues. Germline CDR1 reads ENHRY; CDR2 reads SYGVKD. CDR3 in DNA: TGTGCCATCAGTGGTGCTTCGGGAGCCTATGGCTACACCTTC. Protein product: CAISGASGAYGYTF.

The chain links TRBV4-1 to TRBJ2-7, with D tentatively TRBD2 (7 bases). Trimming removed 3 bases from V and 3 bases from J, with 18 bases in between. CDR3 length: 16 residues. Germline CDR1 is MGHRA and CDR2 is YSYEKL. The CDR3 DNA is TGCGCCAGCAGCCACCGAAGGGAGGGGGAGGGCTACGAGCAGTACTTC. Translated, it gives CASSHRREGEGYEQYF.